The 12 T cell receptor beta chains listed next were all sequenced from one sample in a study of blood T cell repertoires in COVID-19 (dated by TCRdb to 2018 to 2021). Library method: the immunoSEQ multiplex PCR assay. TCRdb obtained this table from immuneACCESS and retained in-frame rearrangements with V and J assigned. These tables miss some clones; where compared with another copy, unresolved V genes account for less than half of the shortfall, and the remainder is unexplained. In all, the sample holds 180,000 or so clones, and approximately 90% of those were seen once. The ten largest account for 0.99% of the sample. The sample consisted of peripheral blood. Source of these receptors: a man in his late teens or twenties with acute or convalescent COVID-19.

This clone was detected once. The chain couples TRBV7-9 to TRBJ2-5, with 9 bases that match TRBD1. Losses at the gene ends were 6 bases for V and 4 bases for J; bases not matched to a gene: 6. The CDR3 is made up of 14 amino acids. Germline CDR1 SEHNR, CDR2 FQNEAQ (reference sequence). CDR3 sequence: CASRAGQGRETQYF. DNA for the CDR3: TGTGCCAGCAGAGCGGGACAGGGTAGAGAGACCCAGTACTTC.

In DNA, the CDR3 is TGTGCCAGCAGAAACGGGGGTATGGTCGGGGAGCTGTTTTTT. It is translated as CASRNGGMVGELFF. This sequence joins TRBV6-5 and TRBJ2-2, with a possible D match to TRBD2 (6 bases). The V gene lost 6 bases and the J gene lost 7 bases, with 15 bases spanning the gap. CDR1 is MNHEY, CDR2 SVGAGI, per germline. This CDR3 is 14 amino acids long.

The gene calls are TRBV13 and TRBJ1-2; 12 bases are a match to TRBD1. Germline-derived CDR1 and CDR2 are PRHDT and FYEKMQ (reference sequence). Trimming at V came to 4 bases and at J to 8 bases, leaving 8 bases not matched to a gene. The CDR3 runs 15 residues. This CDR3 reads CASSSGTGGAGGYTF. The DNA for the CDR3 is TGTGCCAGCAGCTCCGGGACAGGGGGCGCGGGCGGCTACACCTTC.

This sequence joins TRBV20-1 and TRBJ2-7; tentative D call: TRBD2 (7 bases). The CDR3 is 14 residues long. Trimming cost V 3 bases and J 6 bases, with 18 bases left between them. Per the germline V gene, CDR1 is DFQATT and CDR2 is SNEGSKA (reference sequence). The CDR3 loop is CSASWGGPPVEQYV. CDR3 sequence (DNA): TGCAGTGCTAGTTGGGGGGGGCCACCGGTCGAGCAGTACGTC.

The chain employs TRBV2 and TRBJ2-3, with D perhaps matching TRBD1 (5 bases). Trimming shortened V by 7 bases and J by 1 base, and 9 bases separated the two germline ends. This CDR3 has 13 residues. Germline V gene data show CDR1 as SNHLY and CDR2 as FYNNEI. This CDR3 is CASNWGRTDTQYF. The CDR3 DNA reads as TGTGCCAGCAATTGGGGCCGCACAGATACGCAGTATTTT.

In this sample, this clone turned up many times. The identical CDR3 is also encoded by other nucleotide sequences in the sample. The V gene is TRBV18, the J gene TRBJ2-2; 7 nucleotides agree with TRBD2. The trim removed 2 bases at V and 4 bases at J, leaving 1 base unmatched. The CDR3 contains 14 residues. Germline loops: CDR1 KGHSH, CDR2 LQKENI. In DNA form, the CDR3 reads TGTGCCAGCTCACCATCGGGGGGCACCGGGGAGCTGTTTTTT. It specifies CASSPSGGTGELFF.

This rearrangement joins TRBV10-3 to TRBJ2-7, with 12 bases aligning to TRBD2. This CDR3 is 13 amino acids long. The junction had 6 bases not matched to a gene; V was cut back by 10 bases and J by 5 bases. CDR1 ENHRY and CDR2 SYGVKD come from the germline V gene. CDR3 protein: CATGLAGSNEQYV. CDR3 DNA sequence: TGTGCCACCGGACTAGCGGGGTCGAACGAGCAGTACGTC.

This chain links TRBV6-1 with TRBJ1-5; D possibly corresponds to TRBD1 (5 bases). This CDR3 comprises 16 residues. The germline V gene encodes CDR1 MNHNS and CDR2 SASEGT. Trimming stripped 0 bases from V and 6 bases from J, with 15 bases between. The CDR3 loop reads CASSEALGLILQPQHF. The CDR3 DNA reads TGTGCCAGCAGTGAAGCTCTGGGACTGATCCTTCAGCCCCAGCATTTT.

The V gene is TRBV4-1, the J gene TRBJ1-5, with D perhaps matching TRBD1 (6 bases). There are 16 residues in the CDR3. Germline CDR1 and CDR2: MGHRA and YSYEKL. Between the trimmed V and J ends, which lost 0 bases and 10 bases, there was a span of 19 bases. This CDR3 is CASSQDAGALSSPQHF. In DNA, the CDR3 is TGCGCCAGCAGCCAAGATGCGGGGGCTTTATCATCACCCCAGCATTTT.

The gene calls are TRBV29-1 and TRBJ1-3, with D perhaps TRBD1 (5 bases). Germline-derived CDR1 and CDR2 are SQVTM and ANQGSEA. The V end lost 3 bases, the J end lost 4 bases, and 13 bases lay between the germline ends. The CDR3 spans 14 residues. CDR3 protein: CSVEGGGLGNTIYF. CDR3 bases: TGCAGCGTTGAGGGGGGAGGGTTGGGAAACACCATATATTTT.

The chain joins TRBV5-1 to TRBJ2-7; TRBD1 agrees at 7 bases. The trim removed 3 bases at V and 3 bases at J, leaving 3 bases unmatched. Germline V lookup: CDR1 SGHRS, CDR2 YFSETQ. This CDR3 contains 13 residues. The CDR3 region is CASSSPGGYEQYF. CDR3 sequence (DNA): TGCGCCAGCAGCTCCCCAGGGGGCTACGAGCAGTACTTC.

This clone was recorded once. The chain joins TRBV2 to TRBJ1-5, with 7 bases matching TRBD1. J was trimmed by 7 bases and V by 8 bases; bases with no gene match: 11. CDR1 and CDR2 from the germline V gene are SNHLY and FYNNEI. This CDR3 region has 14 residues. The chain's CDR3 is CASVQDRAGQPQHF. CDR3 nucleotide sequence: TGTGCCAGCGTTCAAGACAGGGCGGGCCAGCCCCAGCATTTT.